These T cell receptor beta chains were read from a single sample in a study of OX40 agonist ivuxolimab in advanced cancers. The repertoire was sequenced with immunoSEQ multiplex PCR; TCRdb's copy has only in-frame clones and lacks some. The sample comprises 42,000 or so clones, 75% to 90% of which are singletons, and approximately 4.6% rests with the top ten. The source was CD4+ or CD8+ T cells sorted from blood, collected in a trial of the OX40 agonist ivuxolimab. All receptors derive from an adult with an advanced solid tumor such as melanoma, head and neck, liver or kidney cancer. Both conserved end residues are part of each CDR3. Fields, in order: D gene, clone size, V gene, CDR3 length, J gene, CDR3 DNA, CDR3 protein. D genes are given only for firm matches. The size field is filled for only some rows; it gives once, few, many or a size class.

TRBD1,-,TRBV18,17,TRBJ2-6,TGTGCCAGCTCACCAGGACAGGGGGCTGCTGGGGCCAACGTCCTGACTTTC,CASSPGQGAAGANVLTF
TRBD1,-,TRBV6-6,16,TRBJ2-1,TGTGCCAGCAGTTCCCCGGGACAGGGGTTATACAATGAGCAGTTCTTC,CASSSPGQGLYNEQFF
TRBD2,-,TRBV6-5,15,TRBJ2-3,TGTGCCAGCAGTTACTCGATACTAGCGGGAGGGGGGCAGTATTTT,CASSYSILAGGGQYF
-,-,TRBV10-3,13,TRBJ1-2,TGTGCCATCAGTGAGCCGGCTAACTATGGCTACACCTTC,CAISEPANYGYTF
-,-,TRBV7-9,15,TRBJ1-4,TGTGCCAGCAGCCCAGGTTCTGCAACTAATGAAAAACTGTTTTTT,CASSPGSATNEKLFF
-,-,TRBV7-2,15,TRBJ2-3,TGTGCCAGCAGCTTAGGGAGGACCGGAGGTGATACGCAGTATTTT,CASSLGRTGGDTQYF
-,-,TRBV6-5,14,TRBJ1-1,TGTGCCAGCAGTTACGATGGAGCGAACACTGAAGCTTTCTTT,CASSYDGANTEAFF
-,-,TRBV19,19,TRBJ2-7,TGTGCCAGTAGTGGAAGGCCATTAAGACCCGCAGGCAGCTCCTACGAGCAGTACTTC,CASSGRPLRPAGSSYEQYF
-,-,TRBV29-1,13,TRBJ2-1,TGCAGCGTTGCGCAGGGGCCCTACAATGAGCAGTTCTTC,CSVAQGPYNEQFF
-,once,TRBV5-4,15,TRBJ2-7,TGTGCCAGCAGCTTCCGTCCCCCGGAAGGCTACGAGCAGTACTTC,CASSFRPPEGYEQYF
TRBD2,-,TRBV6-1,18,TRBJ2-2,TGTGCCAGCAGTGGCGGGACTCTAGCGGGAGGGGCTACCGGGGAGCTGTTTTTT,CASSGGTLAGGATGELFF
TRBD1,once,TRBV6-5,15,TRBJ1-2,TGTGCCAGCAGTTACTCGCCAGGGGGGGGTAATGGCTACACCTTC,CASSYSPGGGNGYTF
-,-,TRBV19,12,TRBJ1-5,TGTGCCAGTAGTGGTAGCAATCAGCCCCAGCATTTT,CASSGSNQPQHF
-,-,TRBV28,16,TRBJ2-2,TGTGCCAGCAGTATAGAGTTGCCCGCGAACACCGGGGAGCTGTTTTTT,CASSIELPANTGELFF
-,few,TRBV28,13,TRBJ1-1,TGTGCCAGCAGCTCAGGGACCGACACTGAAGCTTTCTTT,CASSSGTDTEAFF
-,once,TRBV18,15,TRBJ1-1,TGTGCCAGCTCACCATGGAGGACACGATCCACTGAAGCTTTCTTT,CASSPWRTRSTEAFF
TRBD2,-,TRBV29-1,12,TRBJ2-3,TGCAGCGTTGACGGGGGGACAGATACGCAGTATTTT,CSVDGGTDTQYF
TRBD1,-,TRBV13,15,TRBJ1-1,TGTGCCAGCAGTCGCCATGACAGGGGAGACACTGAAGCTTTCTTT,CASSRHDRGDTEAFF
TRBD1,-,TRBV6-6,15,TRBJ2-7,TGTGCCAGCAGGTATAGGACAGGTGACTCCTACGAGCAGTACTTC,CASRYRTGDSYEQYF
-,-,TRBV5-1,13,TRBJ2-1,TGCGCCAGCAGAAAGGACTCTTGGGATGAGCAGTTCTTC,CASRKDSWDEQFF
-,-,TRBV7-2,13,TRBJ2-5,TGTGCCAGCAGCCTCCTAGGCCTGGAGACCCAGTACTTC,CASSLLGLETQYF
-,-,TRBV10-3,14,TRBJ1-5,TGTGCCATCAGTGAAGGGCCAGGTTATCAGCCCCAGCATTTT,CAISEGPGYQPQHF
-,-,TRBV28,13,TRBJ2-7,TGTGCCAGCAGGCATAACACAGGGCGCGAGCAGTACTTC,CASRHNTGREQYF
-,-,TRBV30,12,TRBJ2-1,TGTGCCTGGAGAAGGGGTTACAATGAGCAGTTCTTC,CAWRRGYNEQFF
-,-,TRBV11-2,15,TRBJ2-1,TGTGCCAGCAGCCTAGGACTTCCAAACTACAATGAGCAGTTCTTC,CASSLGLPNYNEQFF
TRBD1,few,TRBV11-1,13,TRBJ1-6,TGTGCCAGCAGCTTGACAGGGGGCTCACCCCTCCACTTT,CASSLTGGSPLHF
TRBD1,-,TRBV4-1,17,TRBJ2-5,TGCGCCAGCAGCCAAGATAGGGACAGGGGGCCACAAGAGACCCAGTACTTC,CASSQDRDRGPQETQYF
-,-,TRBV7-2,15,TRBJ1-5,TGTGCCAGCAGCTTAGTCTGGGGGGGTCAGGGGCCCCAGCATTTT,CASSLVWGGQGPQHF
-,-,TRBV15,14,TRBJ2-5,TGTGCCACCAGCAGAGTAGGAGTTAGAGAGACCCAGTACTTC,CATSRVGVRETQYF
TRBD1,once,TRBV6-6,15,TRBJ2-7,TGTGCCAGCAGGGGGACAGGGGATTCCGCCTACGAGCAGTACTTC,CASRGTGDSAYEQYF
TRBD2,-,TRBV5-1,17,TRBJ2-5,TGCGCCAGCAGCCTGGGGGCGAGACTAGCGACCCAAGAGACCCAGTACTTC,CASSLGARLATQETQYF
-,-,TRBV11-2,13,TRBJ2-3,TGTGCCAGCAGCTTGCTGGAATCAGATACGCAGTATTTT,CASSLLESDTQYF